The TCR beta chain described here comes from a study of T-cell reconstitution after alpha-beta-depleted transplantation in children. CDR3 length: 16 residues. Germline trimming cut 6 bases from V and 4 bases from J; bases unmatched to any gene: 9. Preparation of the TCRbeta library used unique molecular identifiers. Via MiXCR, TCRdb re-called the PCR reads, giving one row per CDR3 protein. The sample contains more than 450,000 distinct CDR3 sequences, about 18% of which appear only once. This sequence joins TRBV12-3 or TRBV12-4 and TRBJ1-3; 10 positions agree with TRBD1. This clonotype was sampled from a human donor who donated a stem cell graft to a child with acute lymphoblastic leukemia. The sample here was PBMCs from the stem cell graft donor, taken from the stem cell graft. Here the CDR3 reads CASSPRQGAGGNTIYF. The CDR3 DNA is TGTGCCAGCAGCCCACGACAGGGGGCGGGAGGAAACACCATATATTTT.